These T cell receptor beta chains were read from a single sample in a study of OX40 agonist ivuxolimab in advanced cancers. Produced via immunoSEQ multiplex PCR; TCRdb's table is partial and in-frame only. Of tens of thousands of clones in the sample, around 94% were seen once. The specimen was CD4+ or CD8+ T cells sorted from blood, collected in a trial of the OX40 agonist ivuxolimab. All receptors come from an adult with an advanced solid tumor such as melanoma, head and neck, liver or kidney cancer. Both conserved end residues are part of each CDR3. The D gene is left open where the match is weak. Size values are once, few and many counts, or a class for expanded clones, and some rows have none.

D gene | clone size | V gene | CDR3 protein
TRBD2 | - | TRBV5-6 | CASSPGGPTSTDTQYF
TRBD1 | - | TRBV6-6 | CASSYLDRGWDEQYF
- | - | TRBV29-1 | CSVEEGTDRRYGYTF
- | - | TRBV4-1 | CASSQGPSSYEQYF
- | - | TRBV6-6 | CASSYSGGGNGYTF
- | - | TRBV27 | CASIPSGPVNTDTQYF
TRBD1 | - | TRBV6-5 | CASSYLGQGYEQYF
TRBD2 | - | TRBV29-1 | CSVVLTSGEGWNEQFF
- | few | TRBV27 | CASSLKAGTYGYTF
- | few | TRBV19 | CATRWGDTEAFF
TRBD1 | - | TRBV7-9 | CASILTGGEEQYF
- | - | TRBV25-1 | CASSPSGIEQFF
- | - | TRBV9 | CASSVVGGDPEAFF
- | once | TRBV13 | CASSLGRGEQYF
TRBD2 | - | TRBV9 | CASSPSGGSTDTQYF
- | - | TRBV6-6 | CASSYSSYLYTEAFF
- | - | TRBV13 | CASSLGGSYEQYF